Below are 8 T cell receptor beta chains sequenced from a single sample in a study of T cells after somatic rescue of genetic block (dated by TCRdb to the early 2020s). The library relied on the immunoSEQ multiplex PCR assay. TCRdb mirrors the immuneACCESS table, restricted to in-frame sequences. Some clones are absent from its copies; in checked studies, under half trace to an unresolved V gene, and the reason for the others is unknown. The sample has about 68,000 clones on record, approximately 90% of them singletons. The biggest ten clones account for around 3% of the sample. Material: peripheral blood mononuclear cells (PBMCs). The receptors derive from a middle-aged man.

V gene TRBV7-2 combines with J gene TRBJ1-5, with D possibly TRBD1 on 5 matching bases. The ends were cut back, 3 bases at V and 4 bases at J, with 7 bases in the middle. There are 13 residues in the CDR3. Germline CDR1 reads SGHTA; CDR2 reads FQGNSA. For the CDR3, the DNA is TGTGCCAGCAGCTTGCAGGGAAATCAGCCCCAGCATTTT. Translation gives CASSLQGNQPQHF.

This chain joins TRBV7-9 and TRBJ2-5; D may match TRBD1 or TRBD2 (5 bases each). The closer fit of TRBJ2-7 to the DNA end suggests the J call may be wrong. The CDR3 spans 13 residues. Per germline, CDR1 SEHNR and CDR2 FQNEAQ (reference sequence). CDR3 nucleotide sequence: TGTGCCAGCAGCATGGGACGGACCTACGAGCAGTACTTC. This codes for CASSMGRTYEQYF.

This chain joins TRBV28 and TRBJ2-7; D possibly corresponds to TRBD2 (6 bases). The germline V gene has CDR1 MDHEN and CDR2 SYDVKM. Trimming took off 4 bases at V and 6 bases at J, with 19 bases between the two ends. The CDR3 totals 15 residues. Written as DNA, the CDR3 is TGTGCCAGCAGTTCCCCTAGCGTGGGGGGAATCGAGCAGTACTTC. Its translation is CASSSPSVGGIEQYF.

Concerning this clone itself: The same CDR3 can be traced to other DNA sequences in this sample. The CDR3 DNA follows: TGCGCCAGCAGCTTGGCCTCGGCGGCAGATACGCAGTATTTT. Translation gives CASSLASAADTQYF. The chain combines TRBV5-1 with TRBJ2-3, with no clear D. Trimming left V 0 bases short and J 4 bases short, with 9 bases between. Germline V CDR1 and CDR2: SGHRS, YFSETQ. This CDR3 has 14 residues.

The genes are TRBV6-5 and TRBJ2-2; TRBD2 matches at 7 bases. V lost 6 bases, J lost 1 base, and 5 bases stayed unmatched. Germline values: CDR1 MNHEY, CDR2 SVGAGI. This CDR3 contains 15 residues. The CDR3 DNA follows: TGTGCCAGCAGCAAGACTAGCCAGAACACCGGGGAGCTGTTTTTT. It yields the protein CASSKTSQNTGELFF.

The genes are TRBV19 and TRBJ2-7; no clear D. CDR3 size: 16 residues. In germline, CDR1 is LNHDA, CDR2 SQIVND (reference sequence). V lost 2 bases, J lost 0 bases, and 14 bases lay in between. The CDR3 bases are TGTGCCAGTAGTATAATGCTCTCAGCTAACTCCTACGAGCAGTACTTC. It translates to CASSIMLSANSYEQYF.

The gene calls are TRBV18 and TRBJ2-7; 7 bases are shared with TRBD1. Germline V gene data show CDR1 as KGHSH and CDR2 as LQKENI. CDR3 length equals 12 residues. After removal of 4 bases from V and 7 bases from J, the junction contained 4 bases not matched to a gene. The CDR3 loop reads CASSQDRTEQYF. In DNA, the CDR3 is TGTGCCAGCTCACAGGACAGGACGGAGCAGTACTTC.

This clone was observed once. J is TRBJ1-1 and V is TRBV30; D is undetermined. V lost 0 bases to trimming and J lost 1 base, with 9 bases between them. Germline CDR1 and CDR2: GTSNPN and SVGIG (reference sequence). CDR3 length: 14 amino acids. CDR3 sequence: CAWSVHSENTEAFF. DNA for the CDR3: TGTGCCTGGAGTGTACACTCTGAGAACACTGAAGCTTTCTTT. Together with reference TRBV30 and TRBJ1-1, the CDR3 gives the full variable domain: SQTIHQWPATLVQPVGSPLSLECTVEGTSNPNLYWYRQAAGRGLQLLFYSVGIGQISSEVPQNLSASRPQDRQFILSSKKLLLSDSGFYLCAWSVHSENTEAFFGQGTRLTVV.